This T cell receptor beta chain was profiled in a study of identical twins. The CDR3 runs to 13 residues. V lost 6 bases, J lost 6 bases, and 7 bases stayed unmatched. Germline V lookup: CDR1 DFQATT, CDR2 SNEGSKA (reference sequence). Study-level results: Part of the zero-insertion signal could reflect confounding by invariant MAIT and iNKT cells. Out-of-frame alpha sequences that twins shared showed excess low generation probability. Out-of-frame sharing of TCR alpha in monozygotic twins was underestimated by models.

A universal primer site came from template switching; cDNA carried unique molecular identifiers. MiXCR, run by TCRdb on the 5' RACE reads, gives a single entry per CDR3 protein. The sample holds approximately 240,000 distinct CDR3 sequences, more than 13% seen once. Worth noting for this clonotype: No antigen is known for it.

Sequenced input: memory (CD45RO+) T cells sorted from blood. This sequence joins TRBV20-1 and TRBJ2-2; 7 bases line up with TRBD1. This receptor was taken from a woman under 30 in good health. The CDR3 here is CSASGTVAGELFF. The CDR3 bases are TGCAGTGCATCAGGGACAGTCGCCGGGGAGCTGTTTTTT.